One sample yielded the 23 T cell receptor beta chains listed below, sequenced in a study of blood T cell repertoires in COVID-19. Sequencing used immunoSEQ multiplex PCR; TCRdb keeps in-frame clones, though not all of them. The table has roughly 200,000 clones, 81% seen once. What was sequenced was peripheral blood. The receptors come from an elderly woman with acute or convalescent COVID-19.

The gene calls are TRBV28 and TRBJ2-3; unclear D gene. Germline lookup yields CDR1 MDHEN and CDR2 SYDVKM. V shed 9 bases and J shed 1 base, with 8 bases lying between them. The CDR3 contains 12 residues. CDR3 DNA sequence: TGTGCCAGTAGCTGGGGCACAGATACGCAGTATTTT. This translates into CASSWGTDTQYF.

This clone was observed a handful of times. The J gene is TRBJ2-5, the V gene TRBV5-8, with D unclear. The CDR3 totals 14 residues. CDR1 is SGHTS, CDR2 YDEGEE, per germline. V was shortened by 1 base and J by 2 bases, with 9 bases between the two germline ends. This chain's CDR3 is CASSLMRSQETQYF. As DNA, the CDR3 is TGTGCCAGCAGCTTGATGAGGTCGCAAGAGACCCAGTACTTC. The whole variable domain, remainder taken from reference TRBV5-8 and TRBJ2-5, is EAGVTQSPTHLIKTRGQQATLRCSPISGHTSVYWYQQALGLGLQFLLWYDEGEERNRGNFPPRFSGRQFPNYSSELNVNALELEDSALYLCASSLMRSQETQYFGPGTRLLVL.

The chain employs TRBV10-1 and TRBJ1-1; D is unresolved. The germline gives CDR1 WNHNN, CDR2 SYGVQD (reference sequence). Trimming stripped 4 bases from V and 0 bases from J, with 15 bases between. The CDR3 extends over 16 amino acids. CDR3 sequence reads: CASSGVRGFMNTEAFF. CDR3 DNA sequence: TGCGCCAGCAGTGGGGTAAGAGGGTTCATGAACACTGAAGCTTTCTTT.

There are a few counts of this clone. This sequence joins TRBV28 and TRBJ2-7; tentative D call: TRBD2 (6 bases). CDR3 length: 14 amino acids. Germline V gene sequence: CDR1 MDHEN, CDR2 SYDVKM. The V end was cut by 8 bases, the J end by 3 bases, with 17 bases between. The CDR3 spells CASCAASVDYEQYF. CDR3 in DNA: TGTGCCAGCTGTGCGGCTAGCGTAGACTACGAGCAGTACTTC.

J is TRBJ2-2 and V is TRBV4-1; TRBD2 agrees at 14 bases. V shed 0 bases, J shed 2 bases, and the junction held 5 bases outside the gene matches. CDR3 length equals 19 residues. Looked up from germline, CDR1 is MGHRA and CDR2 is YSYEKL. CDR3 residues: CASSQDPGLAGGNTGELFF. The CDR3 DNA sequence: TGCGCCAGCAGCCAAGATCCCGGACTAGCGGGAGGAAACACCGGGGAGCTGTTTTTT.

This clone came up once. This chain joins TRBV11-3 and TRBJ2-2, with 13 bases matching TRBD2. CDR1 is SGHNT, CDR2 YENEEA, per germline. With 4 bases clipped from V and 0 bases from J, the junction kept 5 bases outside the gene matches. The CDR3 has 18 amino acids. CDR3 sequence (DNA): TGTGCCAGCAGCTCAGGACTAGCGGGGGACGCGAACACCGGGGAGCTGTTTTTT. Protein: CASSSGLAGDANTGELFF.

In its sample, this clone was seen once. This chain uses TRBV5-1 with TRBJ2-1; TRBD2 might be the D (6 bases). Per the germline V gene, CDR1 is SGHRS and CDR2 is YFSETQ. Trimming stripped 6 bases from V and 7 bases from J, with 20 bases between. The CDR3 contains 15 residues. CDR3 nucleotides: TGCGCCAGCACCGTGGGCGGGCTAGCGAATAATGAGCAGTTCTTC. This codes for CASTVGGLANNEQFF.

The table lists this clone with a few counts. The gene calls are TRBV4-2 and TRBJ1-1, with 11 bases fitting TRBD1. This CDR3 spans 19 amino acids. Germline lookup yields CDR1 LGHNA and CDR2 YNFKEQ. With 5 bases clipped from V and 6 bases from J, the junction kept 20 bases outside the gene matches. CDR3 sequence reads: CASSKVRAGTGGHIPEAFF. The CDR3 bases are TGTGCCAGCAGCAAAGTTAGGGCCGGGACAGGGGGTCATATCCCTGAAGCTTTCTTT.

DNA for the CDR3: TGCGCCAGCAGCTTGGATCCGGAAGAGACCCAGTACTTC. It encodes CASSLDPEETQYF. The chain recombines TRBV5-1 with TRBJ2-5; D ambiguous. Deletions cut 0 bases from V and 3 bases from J, with 6 bases between. Germline V CDR1 and CDR2: SGHRS, YFSETQ. The CDR3 is 13 residues long.

In DNA form, the CDR3 reads TGTGCCACCAGCAGAGGGCCGGGGGGGGAGTACGAGCAGTACTTC. It translates to CATSRGPGGEYEQYF. V is TRBV15 and J is TRBJ2-7, with TRBD2 matching over 8 bases. With 1 base clipped from V and 4 bases from J, the junction kept 6 bases outside the gene matches. Per germline, CDR1 LNHNV and CDR2 YYDKDF (reference sequence). The CDR3 is made up of 15 amino acids.

The rearrangement joins TRBV19 to TRBJ1-5; 8 bases are a match to TRBD1. V shed 4 bases and J 3 bases; nucleotides not matched to a gene: 11. CDR1 is LNHDA, CDR2 SQIVND, per germline (reference sequence). The CDR3 length is 17 residues. CDR3 residues: CASSNGQGGIFNQPQHF. The CDR3 DNA reads TGTGCCAGTAGTAATGGACAGGGAGGGATTTTCAATCAGCCCCAGCATTTT.

V gene TRBV6-1 combines with J gene TRBJ1-3; 9 bases are a match to TRBD1. The CDR3 has 16 amino acids. J lost 1 base, V lost 1 base, and 2 bases had no gene match. CDR1 and CDR2 from the germline V gene are MNHNS and SASEGT. The CDR3 sequence: CASSEGTGVSGNTIYF. DNA of the CDR3: TGTGCCAGCAGTGAAGGGACAGGGGTGTCTGGAAACACCATATATTTT.

The genes are TRBV6-5 and TRBJ1-6, with 9 nucleotides matching TRBD1. The trim removed 7 bases at V and 7 bases at J, leaving 5 bases unmatched. Per the germline V gene, CDR1 is MNHEY and CDR2 is SVGAGI. The CDR3 totals 14 residues. CDR3 region: CASNLGTGNSPLHF. The CDR3 DNA reads TGTGCCAGCAATCTCGGGACAGGGAATTCACCCCTCCACTTT.

J is TRBJ1-4 and V is TRBV6-6, with TRBD1 matching 7 bases. CDR1 is MNHNY and CDR2 is SVGAGI in the germline V gene (reference sequence). The CDR3 is made up of 14 amino acids. The trim removed 0 bases at V and 5 bases at J, leaving 0 bases unmatched. For the CDR3, the DNA is TGTGCCAGCAGTTACTCGACAGGGAATGAAAAACTGTTTTTT. Protein sequence: CASSYSTGNEKLFF.

The chain carries TRBV9 and TRBJ1-2; no definite D call. With 3 bases removed from V and 8 bases from J, the gap between germline ends came to 14 bases. This CDR3 contains 13 residues. The germline CDR1 and CDR2 sequences are SGDLS and YYNGEE. CDR3 bases: TGTGCCAGCAGCGCCCAACGCGCCTTCGGCTACACCTTC. Translating gives CASSAQRAFGYTF. The variable domain in full, completed from reference TRBV9 and TRBJ1-2, reads DSGVTQTPKHLITATGQRVTLRCSPRSGDLSVYWYQQSLDQGLQFLIQYYNGEERAKGNILERFSAQQFPDLHSELNLSSLELGDSALYFCASSAQRAFGYTFGSGTRLTVV.

J is TRBJ2-1 and V is TRBV27, with TRBD2 identical over 9 bases. CDR1 is MNHEY, CDR2 SMNVEV, per germline (reference sequence). This CDR3 contains 20 residues. With 5 bases clipped from V and 8 bases from J, the junction kept 25 bases outside the gene matches. CDR3 DNA sequence: TGTGCCAGCAGTGTCGACTCAGGTTCACCCCTAGCGGGATCGCTGGATGAGCAGTTCTTC. Its protein product is CASSVDSGSPLAGSLDEQFF.

This rearrangement joins TRBV3-1 (or the pseudogene TRBV3-2) to TRBJ1-3, with TRBD1 identical over 7 bases. The CDR3 length is 16 residues. The V gene end was trimmed by 4 bases and the J gene end by 0 bases; junction bases not matched to a gene: 6. Germline CDR1 LGHDT, CDR2 YNNKEL (reference sequence). The CDR3 coding sequence is TGTGCCAGCAGCCCCGGGACAGTTGTCTCTGGAAACACCATATATTTT. This sequence encodes CASSPGTVVSGNTIYF.

The chain links TRBV2 to TRBJ2-7, with D perhaps matching TRBD1 (5 bases). Germline V gene sequence: CDR1 SNHLY, CDR2 FYNNEI. Trimming took 3 bases from V and 0 from J, leaving 12 bases between them. The CDR3 length is 15 residues. In DNA form, the CDR3 reads TGTGCCAGCAGTGACGCGACAGTTCCCTCCTACGAGCAGTACTTC. Translation: CASSDATVPSYEQYF.

This clone appeared a few times. The chain carries TRBV6-5 and TRBJ1-3, with 9 bases matching TRBD1. This CDR3 contains 15 residues. With V trimmed by 2 bases and J by 2 bases, 1 base remained unmatched. CDR1 and CDR2 from the germline V gene are MNHEY and SVGAGI. CDR3 sequence reads: CASSYGTGTGNTIYF. The CDR3, as DNA: TGTGCCAGCAGTTACGGGACAGGGACTGGAAACACCATATATTTT.

The CDR3 DNA is TGTGCCAGCAGCCAAGTGGGCAGGGAGGGCTACGAGCAGTACTTC. Translating gives CASSQVGREGYEQYF. The chain uses TRBV3-1 (or the pseudogene TRBV3-2) and TRBJ2-7; 7 bases map to TRBD2. Germline CDR1 is LGHDT and CDR2 is YNNKEL (reference sequence). CDR3 length equals 15 residues. J gave up 3 bases and V 1 base, and 6 bases lay outside the gene matches.

The V and J genes are TRBV2 and TRBJ2-2, with TRBD1 as a possible D gene (6 bases). Trimming took 7 bases from V and 16 from J, leaving 19 bases between them. Germline values: CDR1 SNHLY, CDR2 FYNNEI. This CDR3 is 12 amino acids long. The CDR3 loop is CASTGGSPRQFF. The CDR3 DNA reads as TGTGCCAGCACTGGGGGCAGTCCCCGTCAGTTTTTT.

In DNA form, the CDR3 reads TGTGCCAGCAGCCAAGCGGTCCGCGGGAGCACTGAAGCTTTCTTT. Its translation: CASSQAVRGSTEAFF. The chain uses TRBV3-1 (or the pseudogene TRBV3-2) and TRBJ1-1, with no clear D. CDR1 and CDR2 (germline): LGHDT, YNNKEL (reference sequence). Trimming took off 1 base at V and 4 bases at J, with 13 bases between the two ends. The CDR3 is made up of 15 amino acids.

The chain carries TRBV3-1 (or the pseudogene TRBV3-2) and TRBJ2-1; the D gene is possibly TRBD2 (6 bases). The ends were cut back, 0 bases at V and 5 bases at J, with 11 bases in the middle. The CDR3 loop spans 15 amino acids. Germline values: CDR1 LGHDT, CDR2 YNNKEL (reference sequence). The CDR3 here is CASSQDWRGNNEQFF. CDR3 DNA: TGTGCCAGCAGCCAAGATTGGCGGGGTAACAATGAGCAGTTCTTC.